The rows below give T cell receptor beta chains drawn from one sample of a study of blood T cell repertoires in COVID-19. Libraries were prepared by immunoSEQ multiplex PCR; TCRdb keeps only in-frame clonotypes and omits some of them. The sample shows about 75,000 clones, 70% to 80% of them seen only once. The sequencing sample was made of peripheral blood. These receptors came from an elderly woman with active or convalescent COVID-19. CDR3s include the opening cysteine and the closing phenylalanine or tryptophan. Fields, in order: V gene, clone size, D gene, J gene, CDR3 protein, CDR3 DNA. A D gene is named only where the DNA matches it firmly. Size is stated for part of the rows, as once, few or many counts, or as a class when the clone is expanded.

TRBV19	few	NA	TRBJ2-2	CASSIGNLAGELFF	TGTGCCAGTAGTATTGGTAATCTAGCCGGGGAGCTGTTTTTT
TRBV18	once	NA	TRBJ2-1	CASSPQTAYNEQFF	TGTGCCAGCTCACCACAAACAGCTTACAATGAGCAGTTCTTC
TRBV5-1	NA	NA	TRBJ2-5	CASSLDSMQETQYF	TGCGCCAGCAGCTTAGACAGCATGCAAGAGACCCAGTACTTC
TRBV5-4	NA	TRBD1	TRBJ1-2	CASSLRGLSGYTF	TGTGCCAGCAGCTTGAGGGGGCTAAGTGGCTACACCTTC
TRBV6-5	NA	TRBD1	TRBJ1-2	CASTRTGGRGYTF	TGTGCCAGCACCAGGACAGGGGGTAGGGGCTACACCTTC
TRBV18	NA	NA	TRBJ1-4	CASSSLPVRANEKLFF	TGTGCCAGCTCATCACTCCCAGTCCGGGCTAATGAAAAACTGTTTTTT
TRBV10-3	NA	NA	TRBJ2-2	CAISADFYTGELFF	TGTGCCATCAGTGCGGACTTTTACACCGGGGAGCTGTTTTTT
TRBV27	NA	NA	TRBJ1-5	CASSSQGPYQPQHF	TGTGCCAGCAGTTCCCAGGGGCCTTATCAGCCCCAGCATTTT
TRBV7-2	NA	TRBD1	TRBJ1-2	CASSLAWTGAYGYTF	TGTGCCAGCAGCTTAGCATGGACAGGGGCCTATGGCTACACCTTC
TRBV6-1	NA	NA	TRBJ2-5	CASSDGDYQETQYF	TGTGCCAGCAGTGATGGGGACTACCAAGAGACCCAGTACTTC
TRBV7-3	NA	NA	TRBJ1-1	CASSLLVNTEAFF	TGTGCCAGCAGCTTACTAGTGAACACTGAAGCTTTCTTT
TRBV7-2	few	TRBD1	TRBJ2-1	CASSLVPGQGLNEQFF	TGTGCCAGCAGCTTAGTACCGGGACAGGGATTGAACGAGCAGTTCTTC
TRBV4-1	NA	TRBD1	TRBJ2-7	CASSQPGQFYEQYF	TGCGCCAGCAGCCAGCCGGGACAGTTCTACGAGCAGTACTTC
TRBV6-2/TRBV6-3	few	TRBD1	TRBJ1-5	CASSYLKAGGQPQHF	TGTGCCAGCAGTTACTTGAAGGCAGGGGGTCAGCCCCAGCATTTT
TRBV3-1/TRBV3-2	NA	NA	TRBJ2-1	CASSQDLALILYNEQFF	TGTGCCAGCAGCCAAGACCTGGCTCTCATCCTCTACAATGAGCAGTTCTTC
TRBV6-5	NA	NA	TRBJ2-7	CASMTDVPAGF	TGTGCCAGCATGACGGACGTTCCCGCGGGCTTC
TRBV3-1/TRBV3-2	NA	NA	TRBJ1-5	CASGRGPSQPQHF	TGTGCCAGCGGGAGAGGGCCATCCCAGCCCCAGCATTTT
TRBV18	NA	NA	TRBJ1-4	CASSPRQALNEKLFF	TGTGCCAGCTCTCCAAGACAGGCCTTAAATGAAAAACTGTTTTTT
TRBV5-1	NA	TRBD1	TRBJ2-3	CASSLLARGRDTQYF	TGCGCCAGCAGCTTGCTGGCCAGGGGGAGAGATACGCAGTATTTT
TRBV7-9	NA	TRBD2	TRBJ2-3	CASSMGLAADTQYF	TGTGCCAGCAGCATGGGACTAGCGGCAGATACGCAGTATTTT
TRBV20-1	NA	NA	TRBJ2-4	CSASRLAKNIQYF	TGCAGTGCTAGTAGGCTAGCGAAAAACATTCAGTACTTC
TRBV9	NA	NA	TRBJ1-3	CASSVGPQTGGTIYF	TGTGCCAGCAGCGTGGGGCCTCAGACCGGGGGCACCATATATTTT
TRBV6-5	NA	NA	TRBJ2-7	CASWTTAYSYEQYF	TGTGCCAGCTGGACGACAGCATACTCCTACGAGCAGTACTTC
TRBV5-4	NA	TRBD2	TRBJ2-4	CASSFSSSGSWNIQYF	TGTGCCAGCAGCTTTTCCTCTAGCGGGAGTTGGAACATTCAGTACTTC
TRBV12-3/TRBV12-4	NA	NA	TRBJ1-5	CASSEGLTQPQHF	TGTGCCAGCAGCGAAGGACTCACTCAGCCCCAGCATTTT
TRBV18	once	NA	TRBJ1-3	CASSLAGPDSGNTIYF	TGTGCCAGCTCACTAGCAGGGCCTGACTCTGGAAACACCATATATTTT
TRBV18	NA	NA	TRBJ2-5	CASSRNTRETQYF	TGTGCCAGCTCACGAAATACCCGGGAGACCCAGTACTTC
TRBV3-1/TRBV3-2	NA	TRBD1	TRBJ2-5	CASSPTGARGETQYF	TGTGCCAGCAGCCCCACAGGGGCGCGAGGGGAGACCCAGTACTTC
TRBV30	NA	NA	TRBJ1-2	CAWRRGTSGYTF	TGTGCCTGGAGGCGGGGGACCAGTGGCTACACCTTC
TRBV27	few	NA	TRBJ1-4	CASSLSGGSGKLFF	TGTGCCAGCAGTTTATCCGGGGGATCAGGAAAACTGTTTTTT
TRBV29-1	NA	TRBD1	TRBJ1-6	CSVEVLRDRGNSPLHF	TGCAGCGTTGAAGTTTTGAGGGACAGGGGTAATTCACCCCTCCACTTT
TRBV23-1	once	TRBD2	TRBJ2-1	CASNSKERGATTYNEQFF	TGCGCCAGCAACTCAAAAGAGCGGGGGGCCACCACCTACAATGAGCAGTTCTTC
TRBV7-2	NA	NA	TRBJ1-5	CASSFRGSGNQPQHF	TGTGCCAGCAGCTTTCGGGGATCGGGCAATCAGCCCCAGCATTTT
TRBV9	NA	NA	TRBJ2-3	CASSPSGLEGDTQYF	TGTGCCAGCAGCCCCAGCGGCCTTGAAGGGGATACGCAGTATTTT
TRBV11-3	few	TRBD1	TRBJ2-7	CASRATGTGEQYF	TGTGCCAGCAGGGCGACAGGGACCGGGGAGCAGTACTTC
TRBV14	NA	TRBD1	TRBJ1-4	CASSLRGGGEKLFF	TGTGCCAGCAGCCTACGAGGGGGCGGTGAAAAACTGTTTTTT
TRBV28	NA	TRBD2	TRBJ2-5	CASSLAGSGKKETQYF	TGTGCCAGCAGTTTAGCTGGTAGCGGGAAGAAAGAGACCCAGTACTTC
TRBV3-1/TRBV3-2	NA	TRBD2	TRBJ2-1	CASSQTGGPWFF	TGTGCCAGCAGCCAAACGGGGGGGCCTTGGTTCTTC
TRBV10-2	NA	TRBD2	TRBJ2-1	CASRPTAGVTLGNEQFF	TGCGCCAGCAGGCCCACGGCGGGAGTTACATTGGGTAATGAGCAGTTCTTC
TRBV21-1	few	NA	TRBJ1-5	CASSEGGPQHF	TGTGCCAGCAGCGAAGGAGGGCCCCAGCATTTT
TRBV6-5	NA	NA	TRBJ2-7	CASSLRDIYEQYF	TGTGCCAGCAGCCTCCGGGACATCTACGAGCAGTACTTC
TRBV19	NA	TRBD1	TRBJ1-5	CASRTGNSNQPQHF	TGTGCCAGCCGGACAGGCAATAGCAATCAGCCCCAGCATTTT
TRBV6-2/TRBV6-3	NA	NA	TRBJ2-3	CASSYSATGKTSGTDTQYF	TGTGCCAGCAGTTACTCGGCGACAGGGAAGACTAGCGGCACAGATACGCAGTATTTT
TRBV12-3/TRBV12-4	NA	NA	TRBJ2-7	CASTPGFAYEQYF	TGTGCCAGCACCCCAGGGTTCGCCTACGAGCAGTACTTC
TRBV5-6	few	NA	TRBJ1-5	CASSLAGGVRQPQHF	TGTGCCAGCAGCTTGGCCGGGGGGGTAAGGCAGCCCCAGCATTTT
TRBV7-2	NA	TRBD1	TRBJ1-1	CASSFRQGDTEAFF	TGTGCCAGCAGCTTTAGACAGGGGGACACTGAAGCTTTCTTT
TRBV9	NA	TRBD1	TRBJ2-1	CASSARQGSSYNEQFF	TGTGCCAGCAGCGCCCGACAGGGAAGCTCCTACAATGAGCAGTTCTTC
TRBV12-3/TRBV12-4	NA	NA	TRBJ1-6	CASSLRENSPLHF	TGTGCCAGCAGTTTGCGGGAAAATTCACCCCTCCACTTT